This entry features one TCR beta chain sequence. This sample was included in a study of blood T cell repertoires in COVID-19. Study-wide context: The United States, Italy and Spain supplied acute and convalescent COVID-19 samples.

Looked up from germline, CDR1 is KGHSH and CDR2 is LQKENI. The ends were cut back, 8 bases at V and 0 bases at J, with 11 bases in the middle. This CDR3 spans 14 amino acids. Repertoires were generated with immunoSEQ multiplex PCR, while TCRdb's copy carries only in-frame clones and drops some. Of around 150,000 clones listed, around 90% are singletons. Source material: peripheral blood. V gene TRBV18 combines with J gene TRBJ1-3, with D maybe TRBD1 (6 bases). This TCR was recovered from a woman aged 60-75 years who had recovered from COVID-19. DNA for the CDR3: TGTGCCAGCAGTCAGGGGAACTCTGGAAACACCATATATTTT. Its protein is CASSQGNSGNTIYF.